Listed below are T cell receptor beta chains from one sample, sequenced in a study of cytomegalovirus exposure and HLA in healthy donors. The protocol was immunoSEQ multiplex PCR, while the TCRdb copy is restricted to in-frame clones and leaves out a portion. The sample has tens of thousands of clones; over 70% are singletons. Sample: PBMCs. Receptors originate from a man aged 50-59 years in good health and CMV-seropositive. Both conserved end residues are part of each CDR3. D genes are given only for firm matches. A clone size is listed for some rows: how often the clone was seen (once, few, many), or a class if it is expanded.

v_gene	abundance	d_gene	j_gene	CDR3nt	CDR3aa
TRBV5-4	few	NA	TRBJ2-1	TGTGCCAGCAGCCCCGCAACTCCGGGACATCGAGAGCAGTTCTTC	CASSPATPGHREQFF
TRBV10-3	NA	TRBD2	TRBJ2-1	TGTGCCATCGCGGGAGGACACAATGAGCAGTTCTTC	CAIAGGHNEQFF
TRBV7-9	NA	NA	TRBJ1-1	TGTTCCAGCAGCTTCACCGGTATAGTAGCTTTCTTT	CSSSFTGIVAFF
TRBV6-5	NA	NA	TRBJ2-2	TGTGCCAGCAGCTCAGGGGAGGGGTCCGGGGAGCTGTTTTTT	CASSSGEGSGELFF
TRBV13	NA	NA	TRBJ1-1	TGTGCCAGCAGCTCAGGGGCCACTGAAGCTTTCTTT	CASSSGATEAFF
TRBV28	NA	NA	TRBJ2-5	TGTGCCAGCAGTTTCGTGGGAGTTGGAGGGAATGAAGAGACCCAGTACTTC	CASSFVGVGGNEETQYF
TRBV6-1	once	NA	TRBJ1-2	TGTGCCAGCAGTGATGCCAGTCGCTATGGCTACACCTTC	CASSDASRYGYTF
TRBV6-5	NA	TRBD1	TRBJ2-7	TGTGCCAGCAGCCCCGGGACAGGGGGCGAATACGAGCAGTACTTC	CASSPGTGGEYEQYF
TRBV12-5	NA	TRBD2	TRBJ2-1	TGTGCTAGTGGTTTTACGCGGGAGATGGATGAGCAGTTCTTC	CASGFTREMDEQFF
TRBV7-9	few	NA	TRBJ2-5	TGTGCCAGCAGCTTTTCGTATAACCGGGTCCAAGAGACCCAGTACTTC	CASSFSYNRVQETQYF
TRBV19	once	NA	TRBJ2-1	TGTGCCAGTAGTATAGATCAGCTCCAGGATGAGCAGTTCTTC	CASSIDQLQDEQFF
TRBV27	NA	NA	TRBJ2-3	TGTGCCAGCAGTTTACCCGACTCAACAGATACGCAGTATTTT	CASSLPDSTDTQYF
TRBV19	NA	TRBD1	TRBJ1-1	TGTGCCAGTAGAGGGACAGCAGCGAACACTGAAGCTTTCTTT	CASRGTAANTEAFF
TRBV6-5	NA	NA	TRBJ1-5	TGTGCCAGCAGCCGTAGCCTGTATAGCAATCAGCCCCAGCATTTT	CASSRSLYSNQPQHF
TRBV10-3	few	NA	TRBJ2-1	TGTGCCACCCGGGGGGCGGGGGAGAATGAGCAGTTCTTC	CATRGAGENEQFF
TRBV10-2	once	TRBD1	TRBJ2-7	TGCGCCAGCAAGGTGACGGGACAGGACGAGCAGTACTTC	CASKVTGQDEQYF
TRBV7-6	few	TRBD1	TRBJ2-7	TGTGCCAGCAGCCGCCTGGGACAGCCTTACGAGCAGTACTTC	CASSRLGQPYEQYF
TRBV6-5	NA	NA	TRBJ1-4	TGTGCCAGCAGACTTCTAGCAACTAATGAAAAACTGTTTTTT	CASRLLATNEKLFF
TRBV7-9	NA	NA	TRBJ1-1	TGTGCCAGCAGCCCTAGGAGGGGGGGCACTGAAGCTTTCTTT	CASSPRRGGTEAFF
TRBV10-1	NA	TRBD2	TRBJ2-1	TGCGCCAGCACCCGAGCCGGGACAGTGGGACTAGCGGGAGAGTATAGGAGCTCCTACAATGAGCAGTTCTTC	CASTRAGTVGLAGEYRSSYNEQFF
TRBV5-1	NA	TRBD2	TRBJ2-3	TGCGCCAGCAGCGGCCTAGGACTAGCGGGAGGGGTTGTGGCAGATACGCAGTATTTT	CASSGLGLAGGVVADTQYF
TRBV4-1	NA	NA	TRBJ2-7	TGCGCCAGCAGCCCAGAAGCAGGCAAAGGCTACTACGAGCAGTACTTC	CASSPEAGKGYYEQYF
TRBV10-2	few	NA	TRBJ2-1	TGCGCCAGCAGTGAGTCGCAGGGAACCTACAATGAGCAGTTCTTC	CASSESQGTYNEQFF
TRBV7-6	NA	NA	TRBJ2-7	TGTGCCAGCAGCCTAGAAGCCGGAGGGTACGAGCAGTACTTC	CASSLEAGGYEQYF
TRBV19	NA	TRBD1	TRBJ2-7	TGTGCCAGTAGTTCCACCGGGACAGGGTACCACGAGCAGTACTTC	CASSSTGTGYHEQYF
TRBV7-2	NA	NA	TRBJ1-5	TGTGCCAGCAGCTTCCGTGTAAATCAGCCCCAGCATTTT	CASSFRVNQPQHF
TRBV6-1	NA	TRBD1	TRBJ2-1	TGTGCCAGCAACGCCGCGGGACAGGGGTATGAGCAGTTCTTC	CASNAAGQGYEQFF
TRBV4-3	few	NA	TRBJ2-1	TGCGCCAGCAGCCAAGATATGATCGCAGTAATCTACAATGAGCAGTTCTTC	CASSQDMIAVIYNEQFF
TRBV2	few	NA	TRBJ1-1	TGTGCCAGCAGTGAACCAACAGGGACCCCTGAAGCTTTCTTT	CASSEPTGTPEAFF
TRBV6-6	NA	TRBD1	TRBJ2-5	TGTGCCAGCAGTCAGGGGACAGGGGCGCGAGAGACCCAGTACTTC	CASSQGTGARETQYF
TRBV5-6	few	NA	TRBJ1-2	TGTGCCAGCAGCTTCCAAAGGGGAATCCAACGGGACTATGGCTACACCTTC	CASSFQRGIQRDYGYTF
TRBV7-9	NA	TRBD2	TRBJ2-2	TGTGCCAGCAGCTCGAGGGGACTAGCTGGAACCGGGGAGCTGTTTTTT	CASSSRGLAGTGELFF
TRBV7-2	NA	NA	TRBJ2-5	TGTGCCAGCACCCCCAGGCGGGGCCGGGGGACCCAGTACTTC	CASTPRRGRGTQYF
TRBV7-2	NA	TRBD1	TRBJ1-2	TGTGCCAGCAGCCTGGACAGGGCGCGGGACTATGGCTACACCTTC	CASSLDRARDYGYTF
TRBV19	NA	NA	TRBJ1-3	TGTGCCAGTAGTATGTCGGGGAATTCTGGAAACACCATATATTTT	CASSMSGNSGNTIYF
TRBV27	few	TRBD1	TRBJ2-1	TGTGCCAGCACCTTAACCTCGGACAGGTCCTTTGAGCAGTTCTTC	CASTLTSDRSFEQFF
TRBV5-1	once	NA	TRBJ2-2	TGCGCCAGCAGCCTACTACAGGGTGGGGAGCTGTTTTTT	CASSLLQGGELFF
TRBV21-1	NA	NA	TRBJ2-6	TGTGCCAGCAGCAAAGCCTGGCAGGGGGAAGAGACTGGGGCCAACGTCCTGACTTTC	CASSKAWQGEETGANVLTF
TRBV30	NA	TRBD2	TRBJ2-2	TGTGACTGTGCCGGGACTAGCCCCTCCTCGAACACCGGGGAGCTGTTTTTT	CDCAGTSPSSNTGELFF
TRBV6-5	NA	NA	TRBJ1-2	TGTGCCAGCAGGTACTCCAACAGTGGCTACTCCTTC	CASRYSNSGYSF
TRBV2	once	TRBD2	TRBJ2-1	TGTGCCAGCAGGACTAGCGGGAGGGCCGGTGTCGAGCAGTTCTTC	CASRTSGRAGVEQFF
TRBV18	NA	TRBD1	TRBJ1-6	TGTGCCAGCTCACCCACCGGGACAGGGGTAAATTCACCCCTCCACTTT	CASSPTGTGVNSPLHF
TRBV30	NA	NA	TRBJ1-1	TGTGCCTGGAGCTCACGGGGGGGCAACACTGAAGCTTTCTTT	CAWSSRGGNTEAFF